Each of the 2 T cell receptor beta chains below was sequenced from the same sample in a study of blood T cell repertoires in COVID-19 (dated by TCRdb to the early 2020s). To prepare the library, the immunoSEQ multiplex PCR assay was applied. In TCRdb, the immuneACCESS table is reduced to in-frame sequences with V and J assigned. These tables do not hold every clone; where another copy was compared, an unresolved V gene accounts for under half, and the others remain unexplained. Present in this sample are 60,000 to 75,000 clones, 80% to 90% of which were seen just once. The ten largest clones capture around 6.7% of the sample. Source material: peripheral blood. The receptors here all came from a man over 45 with active COVID-19.

The chain recombines TRBV9 with TRBJ2-3; 15 bases are shared with TRBD2. The CDR3 length is 17 residues. The V and J ends lost 1 base and 3 bases, in that order; junction bases with no gene match: 3. Germline CDR1 SGDLS, CDR2 YYNGEE. The CDR3 DNA reads TGTGCCAGCAGCGTAATCGGACTAGCGGGGGGGACAGATACGCAGTATTTT. This codes for CASSVIGLAGGTDTQYF. Full variable domain (missing parts from reference TRBV9 and TRBJ2-3): DSGVTQTPKHLITATGQRVTLRCSPRSGDLSVYWYQQSLDQGLQFLIQYYNGEERAKGNILERFSAQQFPDLHSELNLSSLELGDSALYFCASSVIGLAGGTDTQYFGPGTRLTVL.

Here the CDR3 reads CASSYSPQGTDEQFF. Here the CDR3 DNA reads TGTGCCAGCAGTTACTCCCCGCAGGGCACTGATGAGCAGTTCTTC. This chain uses TRBV6-2 or TRBV6-3 with TRBJ2-1; TRBD1 might be the D (5 bases). CDR1 MNHEY and CDR2 SVGEGT come from the germline V gene. V gave up 0 bases and J gave up 8 bases, with 14 bases separating them. This CDR3 has 15 amino acids.